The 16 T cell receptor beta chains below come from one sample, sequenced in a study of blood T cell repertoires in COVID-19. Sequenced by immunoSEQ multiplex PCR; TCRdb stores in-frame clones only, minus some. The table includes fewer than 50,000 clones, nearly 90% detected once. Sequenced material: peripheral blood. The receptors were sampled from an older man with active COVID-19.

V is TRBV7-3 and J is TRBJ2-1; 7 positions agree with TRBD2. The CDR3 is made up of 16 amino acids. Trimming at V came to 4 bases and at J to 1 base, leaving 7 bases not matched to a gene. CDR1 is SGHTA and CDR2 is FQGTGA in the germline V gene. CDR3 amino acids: CASSWLAGASYNEQFF. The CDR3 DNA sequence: TGTGCCAGCAGCTGGTTGGCGGGAGCTTCCTACAATGAGCAGTTCTTC.

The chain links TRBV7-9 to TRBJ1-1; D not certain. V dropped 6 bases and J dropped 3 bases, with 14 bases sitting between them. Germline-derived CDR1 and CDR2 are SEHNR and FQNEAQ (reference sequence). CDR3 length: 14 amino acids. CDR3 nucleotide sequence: TGTGCCAGCAGTTTTCGAGCGGTTTACACTGAAGCTTTCTTT. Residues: CASSFRAVYTEAFF.

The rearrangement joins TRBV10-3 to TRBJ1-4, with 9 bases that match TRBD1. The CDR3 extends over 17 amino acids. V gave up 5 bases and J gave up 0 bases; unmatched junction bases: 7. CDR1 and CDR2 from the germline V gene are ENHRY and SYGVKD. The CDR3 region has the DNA TGTGCCATCAGTAACCCCGGGACAGGGACAACTAATGAAAAACTGTTTTTT. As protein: CAISNPGTGTTNEKLFF.

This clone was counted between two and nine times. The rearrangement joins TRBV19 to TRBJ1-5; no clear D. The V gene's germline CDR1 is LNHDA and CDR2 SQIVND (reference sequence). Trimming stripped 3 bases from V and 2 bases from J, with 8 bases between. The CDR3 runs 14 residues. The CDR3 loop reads CASSIFSGNQPQHF. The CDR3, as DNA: TGTGCCAGTAGTATTTTCAGTGGCAATCAGCCCCAGCATTTT.

CDR3 protein: CASSLNREPLSGYTF. CDR3 coding DNA: TGTGCCAGCAGCCTAAACAGGGAGCCCCTGAGCGGCTACACCTTC. This chain uses TRBV3-1 (or the pseudogene TRBV3-2) with TRBJ1-2, with D possibly being TRBD1 (6 bases). V was shortened by 4 bases and J by 8 bases, with 20 bases between the two germline ends. Germline V CDR1 and CDR2: LGHDT, YNNKEL (reference sequence). CDR3 length equals 15 residues.

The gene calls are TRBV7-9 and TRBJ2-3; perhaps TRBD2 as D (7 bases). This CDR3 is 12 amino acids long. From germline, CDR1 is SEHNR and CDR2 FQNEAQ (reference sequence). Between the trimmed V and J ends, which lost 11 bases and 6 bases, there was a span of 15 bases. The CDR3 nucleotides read TGTGCCTCGGGGGGCGGCCCCGATACGCAGTATTTT. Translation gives CASGGGPDTQYF.

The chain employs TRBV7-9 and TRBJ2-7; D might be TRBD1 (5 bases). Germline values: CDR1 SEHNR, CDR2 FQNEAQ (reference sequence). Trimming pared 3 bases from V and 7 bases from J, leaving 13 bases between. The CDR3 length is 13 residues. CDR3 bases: TGTGCCAGCAGCTTCGGACCCCAGGGTGAGCAGTACTTC. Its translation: CASSFGPQGEQYF.

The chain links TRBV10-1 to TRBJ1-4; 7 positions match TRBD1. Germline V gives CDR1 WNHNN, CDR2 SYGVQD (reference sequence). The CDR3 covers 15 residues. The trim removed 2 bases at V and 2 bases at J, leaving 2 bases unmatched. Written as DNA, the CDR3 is TGCGCCAGCAGTGAGGGACAGGCGACTAATGAAAAACTGTTTTTT. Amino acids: CASSEGQATNEKLFF.

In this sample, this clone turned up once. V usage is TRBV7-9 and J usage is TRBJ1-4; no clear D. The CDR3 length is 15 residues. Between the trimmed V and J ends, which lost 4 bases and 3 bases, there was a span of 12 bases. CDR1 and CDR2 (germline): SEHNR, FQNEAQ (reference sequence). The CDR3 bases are TGTGCCAGCAGCTCTTCGGGAACCGCTAATGAAAAACTGTTTTTT. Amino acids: CASSSSGTANEKLFF.

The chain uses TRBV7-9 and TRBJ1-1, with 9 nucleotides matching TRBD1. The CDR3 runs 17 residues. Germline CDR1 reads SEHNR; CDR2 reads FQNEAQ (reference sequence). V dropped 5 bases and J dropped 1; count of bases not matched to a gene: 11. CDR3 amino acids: CASSPRDRVEKNTEAFF. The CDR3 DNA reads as TGTGCCAGCAGCCCCCGGGACAGGGTGGAGAAGAACACTGAAGCTTTCTTT.

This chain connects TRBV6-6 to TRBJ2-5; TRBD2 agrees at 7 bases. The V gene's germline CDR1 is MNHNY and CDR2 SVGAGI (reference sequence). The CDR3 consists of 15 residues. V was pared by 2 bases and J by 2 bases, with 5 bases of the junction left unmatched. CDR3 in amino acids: CASSYGGVGQETQYF. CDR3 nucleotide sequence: TGTGCCAGCAGTTACGGGGGGGTTGGGCAAGAGACCCAGTACTTC.

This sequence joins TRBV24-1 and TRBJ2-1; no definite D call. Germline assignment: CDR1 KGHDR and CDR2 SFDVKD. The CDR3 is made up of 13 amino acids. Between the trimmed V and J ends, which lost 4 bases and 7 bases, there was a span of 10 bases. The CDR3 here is CATSDLPRNEQFF. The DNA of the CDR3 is TGTGCCACCAGTGACCTACCTAGGAATGAGCAGTTCTTC.

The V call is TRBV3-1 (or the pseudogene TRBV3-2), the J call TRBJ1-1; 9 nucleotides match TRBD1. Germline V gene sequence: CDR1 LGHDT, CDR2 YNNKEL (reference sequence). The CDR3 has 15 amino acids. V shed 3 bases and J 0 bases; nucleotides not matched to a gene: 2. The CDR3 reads CASSQTGGLNTEAFF. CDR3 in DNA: TGTGCCAGCAGCCAGACAGGGGGGCTGAACACTGAAGCTTTCTTT.

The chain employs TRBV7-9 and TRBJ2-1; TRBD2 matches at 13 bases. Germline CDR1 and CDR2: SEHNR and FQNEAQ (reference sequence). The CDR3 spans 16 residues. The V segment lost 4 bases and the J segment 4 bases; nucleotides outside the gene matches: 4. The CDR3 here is CASSSMTSGRYNEQFF. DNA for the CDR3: TGTGCCAGCAGCTCCATGACTAGCGGGAGGTACAATGAGCAGTTCTTC.

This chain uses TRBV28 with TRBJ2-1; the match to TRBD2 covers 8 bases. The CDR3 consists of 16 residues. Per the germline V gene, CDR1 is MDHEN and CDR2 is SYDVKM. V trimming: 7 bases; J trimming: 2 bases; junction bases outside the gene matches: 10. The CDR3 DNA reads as TGTGCCAGCACCACCCGTAGCGGGGCAACCTACAATGAGCAGTTCTTC. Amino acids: CASTTRSGATYNEQFF.

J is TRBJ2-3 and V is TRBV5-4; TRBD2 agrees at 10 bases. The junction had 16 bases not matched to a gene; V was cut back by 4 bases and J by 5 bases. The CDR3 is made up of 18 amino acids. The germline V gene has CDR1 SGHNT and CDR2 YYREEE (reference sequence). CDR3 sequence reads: CASSVGLGSGGPGDTQYF. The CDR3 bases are TGTGCCAGCAGCGTAGGACTTGGTAGCGGGGGGCCCGGAGATACGCAGTATTTT.